This TCR beta chain was recovered during a study of blood T cells in healthy people across ages (dated by TCRdb to between 2015 and 2017). Regarding the complete study: In model experiments, template switching captured about one uniquely barcoded TCR beta cDNA molecule for every two T cells. Donors of different ages were randomly distributed across sequencing lanes to avoid experimental bias. The study measured age-related changes in TCR beta repertoire diversity using deep sequencing normalized with unique cDNA molecular identifiers. Donors were grouped into four age groups: young (average 16 years), middle-aged (39), aged (roughly 67) and long-lived (about 89). For two donors (one aged 18 to 30 and one aged 80 or older), the study analyzed two additional independent replicas of 1 million unique cDNA reads from the same blood draw. The paper's findings and limits, for the study overall: Compared with the aged group, the long-lived group had more naive CD4+ T cells, fewer expanded clones and increased TCR diversity, suggesting age selection. As age increased, observed TCR beta diversity per million T cells dropped in a roughly linear way, and a significant reduction was already evident by age 40. There was a strong correlation between observed TCR beta diversity and the percentage of naive T cells measured by flow cytometry. Because the CMV infection status of the donors was unknown, age-related changes in expanded clonotypes may potentially have been confounded. Because profiling used bulk unsorted PBMCs, naive and antigen-experienced compartments could not be compared conclusively. Estimates of total diversity based on one million sequenced T cells were regarded as lower bounds and as underestimates.

Trimming at the junction amounts to 2 bases on V and 2 bases on J, and the germline ends lie 4 bases apart. CDR1 is given as MNHNY and CDR2 as SVGAGI, both from the germline V gene (reference sequence). Reading from cysteine to phenylalanine, the CDR3 counts 13 amino acids. The only DNA kept is the CDR3, 39 bases in frame from the first base. The library came from 5' RACE. The instrument was an Illumina HiSeq 2500. A second PCR of roughly 7 to 12 cycles was run with a J-beta primer mix and a sample-barcoded 5' primer. Each TCR beta cDNA molecule received a unique molecular identifier from a template-switch 5' adaptor carrying 12 random nucleotides. Each sample yielded at least 3 million CDR3-containing paired-end reads. The Mint cDNA synthesis kit, primed by a TRBC-specific oligonucleotide, was used to synthesize first-strand cDNA from all RNA. All cDNA was treated with uracil-DNA glycosylase and then went through a first 18-cycle PCR with the universal primers M1SS and BC2_uni_R. Per the original workflow: Normalization of each sample was performed by random selection of 1 million high-quality reads, each carrying a distinct molecular identifier. Instead of being binned into consensus sequences, reads that shared molecular identifiers were thrown out. CDR3 identification, clonotype clustering and error correction used MiTCR with a Q25 quality threshold and the strictest error-elimination algorithm. Lower-bound total TCR beta diversity was estimated with a nonparametric unseen species model using Euler transformation. TCRdb cleaned the public reads at Q25 with fastp, built clones with MiXCR and kept in-frame beta chains. Rows are unified per CDR3 protein, each entry keeping the most common DNA and genes. The V and J calls, along with clone size, are taken from TCRdb and not from the paper's own processing. The sample table contains about 640,000 distinct CDR3 sequences; only one count was recorded for about 30% of them. The ten largest clones capture approximately 14% of the sample.

In its sample, this clonotype was seen many times. Its antigen is still unknown. Within one base of it there is no much larger clone, and no base qualities were kept. Donors were 39 systemically healthy Caucasian individuals from Russia aged roughly 6 to 90 years. Each donor gave approximately 9.3 milliliters of peripheral blood, collected into EDTA-treated Vacutainer tubes. Ficoll-Paque density-gradient centrifugation was used to isolate PBMCs, with at least 7 million obtained per sample. Trizol reagent was used to extract total RNA from PBMCs, with at least 5.5 micrograms per sample. The percentages of naive CD45RAhigh/CD27high T cells were determined by flow cytometry on a PBMC aliquot from every donor.

This TCR was sampled from a woman older than 75 in good health. Here the chain combines TRBV6-6 and TRBJ2-1, with no confidently assigned D gene. The specimen was blood. The CDR3 protein: CASSYDTYNEQFF. The DNA reads TGTGCCAGCAGTTACGATACCTACAATGAGCAGTTCTTC.